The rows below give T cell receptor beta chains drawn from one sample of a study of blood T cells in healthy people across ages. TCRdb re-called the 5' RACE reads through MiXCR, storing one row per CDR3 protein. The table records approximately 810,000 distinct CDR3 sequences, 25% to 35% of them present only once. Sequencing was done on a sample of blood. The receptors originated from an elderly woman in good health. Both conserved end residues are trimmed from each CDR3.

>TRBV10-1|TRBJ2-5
ASSAGTGPQETQY
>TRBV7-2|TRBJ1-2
ASSANRGFHGYT
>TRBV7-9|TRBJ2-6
ASSLGTGGLSGANVLT
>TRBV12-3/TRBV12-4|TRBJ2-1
ASSWGGGGSDEQF
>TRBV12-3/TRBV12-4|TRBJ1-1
ASSGGGFSEAF
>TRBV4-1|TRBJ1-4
ASSQDDVRVGDEKLF
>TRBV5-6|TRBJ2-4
ASSPGRGGDIQY
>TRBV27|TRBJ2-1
ASSGRETGSYNEQF
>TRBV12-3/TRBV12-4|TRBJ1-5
ASSLGQVGQSQH
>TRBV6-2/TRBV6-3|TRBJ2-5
ASRGSRHSEETQY
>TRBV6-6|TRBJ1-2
ASSRPVEGYT
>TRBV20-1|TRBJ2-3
SATRVGDTQY
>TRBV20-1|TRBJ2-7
SVRSEGSYEQY
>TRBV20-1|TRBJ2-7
SVPSGTVTLHEQY
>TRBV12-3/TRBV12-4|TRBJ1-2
ASTPSAGDYT
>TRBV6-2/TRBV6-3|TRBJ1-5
ASSYVLAPISNQPQH
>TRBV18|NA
DSSPDARETQY
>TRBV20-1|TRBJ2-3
STRAGAITDTQY
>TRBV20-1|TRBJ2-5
SALEGTSGDPYQETQY
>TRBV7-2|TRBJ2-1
ASSPPTSGGFNEQF
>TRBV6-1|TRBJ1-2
ASSEVGDYGYT
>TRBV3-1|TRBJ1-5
ASSQSMQGWTTQH
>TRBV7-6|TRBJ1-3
ASSLMGDSGNTIY
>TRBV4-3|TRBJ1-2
ASSQGASNYGYT
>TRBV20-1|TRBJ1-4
SASPPRQDNEKLF
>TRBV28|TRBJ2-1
ASSNSGGPLNEQF
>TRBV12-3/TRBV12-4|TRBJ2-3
ASRFRPDTQY
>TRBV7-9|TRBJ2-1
ASSPGQSVPTNEQF
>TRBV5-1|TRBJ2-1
ASSPRDSPRNEQF
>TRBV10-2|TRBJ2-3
ASSPAGAFDTQY
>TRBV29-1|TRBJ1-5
SVSDNSNQPQH
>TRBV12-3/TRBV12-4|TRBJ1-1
ASSSRGQGNTEAF
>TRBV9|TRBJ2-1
ASSVGPPSARGYNEQF
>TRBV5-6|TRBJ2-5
ASSMVVAPRTQY
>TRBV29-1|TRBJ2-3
SVEGDRAPDTQY
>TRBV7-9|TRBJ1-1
AGSDPGQQNTEAF
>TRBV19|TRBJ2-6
ASSIGWGRYSGANVRT
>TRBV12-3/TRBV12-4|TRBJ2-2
ASSPLVANTGELF
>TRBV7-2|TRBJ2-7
ASSLDADYEQY
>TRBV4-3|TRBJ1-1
ASSQVGGGSAF
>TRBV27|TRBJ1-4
ASSSLSGQGDEKLF